This T cell receptor (beta chain) was recorded in a study of blood T cell repertoires in COVID-19. V shed 2 bases and J 3 bases; nucleotides not matched to a gene: 3. Germline lookup yields CDR1 SEHNR and CDR2 FQNEAQ (reference sequence). The CDR3 consists of 14 residues. Profiled with immunoSEQ multiplex PCR; TCRdb holds only in-frame clones, not every one. This sample has some 120,000 clones; 75% to 85% occur once, and the top ten carry around a fifth. Turning to this clone: A much larger clone differs by one base, so this may be a read error. The same CDR3 can be traced to other DNA sequences in this sample.

This receptor was taken from a man older than 75 with acute or convalescent COVID-19. The chain joins TRBV7-9 to TRBJ2-7; 8 bases align to TRBD1. Sequencing used peripheral blood. In DNA form, the CDR3 reads TGTGCCAGCAGCTTAACGACAGGGGTCTACGAGCAGTACTTC. Its translation is CASSLTTGVYEQYF.